By sample share, the clone carrying this TCR beta chain is large. Its antigen is not identified. This entry is derived from a study of vaccination and CD4 T cells after COVID-19. The CDR3 loop spans 15 amino acids. The germline gives CDR1 MNHEY, CDR2 SVGAGI. Trimming took 6 bases from V and 4 from J; bases not matched to a gene: 7. Specified treatment: approximately 9-day PBMC culture with coronavirus spike peptide pools or control peptides (ViraFEST assay). Researchers collected the unexposed donor's CD4+ T cells before the COVID-19 pandemic (2011-2018). Negative selection isolated the CD4+ T cells once the cells had been cultured for 10 days. Scientists ran DNA taken from cultured CD4+ T cells through the Oncomine TCR Beta short-read assay for sequencing. The authors extracted genomic DNA from cultured CD4+ T cells. TCRdb redid the calling of the PCR reads with MiXCR, one entry per CDR3 protein. The top ten hold about 19% of the sample, which has thousands of distinct CDR3 sequences, about a third seen once.

The rearrangement joins TRBV6-5 to TRBJ1-5; 9 positions match TRBD1. The TCR was taken from a human donor in good health. Sequencing was carried out using CD4+ T cells from blood, cultured in vitro. Written as DNA, the CDR3 is TGTGCCAGCAGATACACAGGGGGCTTTAATCAGCCCCAGCATTTT. Translating it yields CASRYTGGFNQPQHF.